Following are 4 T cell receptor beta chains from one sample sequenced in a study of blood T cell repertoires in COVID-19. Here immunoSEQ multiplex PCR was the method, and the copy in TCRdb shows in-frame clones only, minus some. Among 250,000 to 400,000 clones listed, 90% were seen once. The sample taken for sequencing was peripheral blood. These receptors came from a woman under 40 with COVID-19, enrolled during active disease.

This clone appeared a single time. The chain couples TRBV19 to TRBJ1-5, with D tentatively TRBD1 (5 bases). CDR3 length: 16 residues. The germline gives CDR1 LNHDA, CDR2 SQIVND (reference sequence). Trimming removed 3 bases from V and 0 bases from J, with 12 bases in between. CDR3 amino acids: CASSMGRGGSNQPQHF. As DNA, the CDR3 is TGTGCCAGTAGTATGGGGAGGGGAGGTAGCAATCAGCCCCAGCATTTT.

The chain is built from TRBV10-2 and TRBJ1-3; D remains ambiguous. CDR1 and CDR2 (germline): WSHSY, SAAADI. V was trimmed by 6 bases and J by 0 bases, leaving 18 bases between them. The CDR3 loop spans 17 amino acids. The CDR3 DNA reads TGCGCCAGCAGACCACGGCCGCAGCGATCCTCTGGAAACACCATATATTTT. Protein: CASRPRPQRSSGNTIYF.

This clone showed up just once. The CDR3 DNA sequence: TGTGCCAGCGCCGAACACTCCTACGAGCAGTACTTC. It translates to CASAEHSYEQYF. The chain employs TRBV2 and TRBJ2-7, with unresolved D. Trimming left V 8 bases short and J 0 bases short, with 8 bases between. This CDR3 is 12 amino acids long. Looked up from germline, CDR1 is SNHLY and CDR2 is FYNNEI. The full variable domain, completed using reference TRBV2 and TRBJ2-7, is EPEVTQTPSHQVTQMGQEVILRCVPISNHLYFYWYRQILGQKVEFLVSFYNNEISEKSEIFDDQFSVERPDGSNFTLKIRSTKLEDSAMYFCASAEHSYEQYFGPGTRLTVT.

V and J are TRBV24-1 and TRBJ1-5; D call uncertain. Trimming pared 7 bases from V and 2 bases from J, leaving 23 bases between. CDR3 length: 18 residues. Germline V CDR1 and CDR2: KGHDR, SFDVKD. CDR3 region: CATSPTPGPGGGNQPQHF. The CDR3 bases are TGTGCCACCAGCCCTACGCCGGGTCCCGGCGGGGGCAATCAGCCCCAGCATTTT.